This is a list of T cell receptor beta chains from one sample in a study of shared clonotypes between healthy human individuals. TCRdb's copy holds only in-frame clones and misses some; the assay was immunoSEQ multiplex PCR. This table holds approximately 1.5 million clones, under 99% found once. Sequenced input: naive CD4+ T cells sorted from blood. All receptors derive from a man under 40 in good health. CDR3s include the opening cysteine and the closing phenylalanine or tryptophan. The D gene is left open where the match is weak. Clone size is not always given. Where it is, it says once, few, many or a class for expanded clones.

v_call: TRBV10-3; clone_size: once; j_call: TRBJ2-3; d_call: TRBD2; cdr3_aa: CAIRIGTRGDTQYF; cdr3_nt: TGTGCCATCAGAATAGGGACTAGGGGGGATACGCAGTATTTT
v_call: TRBV27; clone_size: .; j_call: TRBJ2-7; d_call: .; cdr3_aa: CASSLMKGFSEQYF; cdr3_nt: TGTGCCAGCAGCCTTATGAAGGGGTTCTCCGAGCAGTACTTC
v_call: TRBV4-2; clone_size: .; j_call: TRBJ2-1; d_call: .; cdr3_aa: CASSQEPHGSGASHEQFF; cdr3_nt: TGTGCCAGCAGCCAAGAACCCCACGGGAGTGGAGCTTCTCATGAGCAGTTCTTC
v_call: TRBV9; clone_size: .; j_call: TRBJ2-3; d_call: .; cdr3_aa: CASSFENGRHTDTQYF; cdr3_nt: TGTGCCAGCAGCTTTGAAAACGGGCGACACACAGATACGCAGTATTTT
v_call: TRBV5-6; clone_size: .; j_call: TRBJ1-5; d_call: .; cdr3_aa: CVGGPESNQPQHF; cdr3_nt: TGTGTCGGCGGGCCAGAGAGCAATCAGCCCCAGCATTTT
v_call: TRBV6-5; clone_size: .; j_call: TRBJ1-5; d_call: .; cdr3_aa: CASSYLSDSNQPQHF; cdr3_nt: TGTGCCAGCAGTTACTTGTCTGATAGCAATCAGCCCCAGCATTTT
v_call: TRBV18; clone_size: .; j_call: TRBJ2-7; d_call: .; cdr3_aa: CASSPEYEQYF; cdr3_nt: TGTGCCAGCTCACCAGAGTACGAGCAGTACTTC
v_call: TRBV7-2; clone_size: few; j_call: TRBJ1-4; d_call: TRBD1; cdr3_aa: CASSLAGQATNEKLFF; cdr3_nt: TGTGCCAGCAGCTTAGCGGGACAGGCAACTAATGAAAAACTGTTTTTT
v_call: TRBV5-5; clone_size: .; j_call: TRBJ2-7; d_call: TRBD2; cdr3_aa: CASTAREAPYEQYF; cdr3_nt: TGTGCCAGCACCGCACGGGAGGCCCCCTACGAGCAGTACTTC
v_call: TRBV9; clone_size: .; j_call: TRBJ1-2; d_call: TRBD1; cdr3_aa: CASSARGRGGYTF; cdr3_nt: TGTGCCAGCAGCGCAAGGGGGCGCGGGGGCTACACCTTC
v_call: TRBV6-6; clone_size: .; j_call: TRBJ2-2; d_call: TRBD1; cdr3_aa: CASSYTGAVNTGELFF; cdr3_nt: TGTGCCAGCAGTTACACAGGGGCCGTGAACACCGGGGAGCTGTTTTTT
v_call: TRBV7-8; clone_size: .; j_call: TRBJ1-3; d_call: TRBD1; cdr3_aa: CASSLMMGQHSGNTIYF; cdr3_nt: TGTGCCAGCAGCTTGATGATGGGACAGCACTCTGGAAACACCATATATTTT
v_call: TRBV9; clone_size: .; j_call: TRBJ2-7; d_call: .; cdr3_aa: CASSPQGGAQYEQYF; cdr3_nt: TGTGCCAGCAGCCCCCAGGGGGGGGCTCAATACGAGCAGTACTTC
v_call: TRBV4-1; clone_size: .; j_call: TRBJ1-4; d_call: TRBD1; cdr3_aa: CASSQGRSTGERGWDEKLFF; cdr3_nt: TGCGCCAGCAGCCAAGGCCGATCCACAGGGGAGAGGGGATGGGATGAAAAACTGTTTTTT
v_call: TRBV5-1; clone_size: .; j_call: TRBJ2-5; d_call: .; cdr3_aa: CASSLRRPGTQYF; cdr3_nt: TGCGCCAGCAGCTTGCGGCGGCCGGGGACCCAGTACTTC
v_call: TRBV7-6; clone_size: .; j_call: TRBJ2-2; d_call: TRBD2; cdr3_aa: CASSQPLAATTGELFF; cdr3_nt: TGTGCCAGCAGTCAACCACTAGCGGCCACCACCGGGGAGCTGTTTTTT
v_call: TRBV15; clone_size: .; j_call: TRBJ2-7; d_call: .; cdr3_aa: CATSRVWTVQNEQYF; cdr3_nt: TGTGCCACCAGCAGAGTCTGGACCGTCCAAAACGAGCAGTACTTC
v_call: TRBV4-1; clone_size: .; j_call: TRBJ2-2; d_call: .; cdr3_aa: CASSHSGTKYTGELFF; cdr3_nt: TGCGCCAGCAGCCATTCTGGGACAAAATACACCGGGGAGCTGTTTTTT
v_call: TRBV2; clone_size: .; j_call: TRBJ2-7; d_call: .; cdr3_aa: CASVRAYEQYF; cdr3_nt: TGTGCCAGCGTCAGAGCCTACGAGCAGTACTTC
v_call: TRBV4-1; clone_size: .; j_call: TRBJ1-5; d_call: TRBD1; cdr3_aa: CASSQTADRANQPQHF; cdr3_nt: TGCGCCAGCAGCCAAACGGCGGACAGGGCCAATCAGCCCCAGCATTTT
v_call: TRBV7-9; clone_size: .; j_call: TRBJ1-1; d_call: .; cdr3_aa: CASSRMNTEAFF; cdr3_nt: TGTGCCAGCAGCCGTATGAACACTGAAGCTTTCTTT
v_call: TRBV18; clone_size: .; j_call: TRBJ2-2; d_call: TRBD1; cdr3_aa: CASSQYEQGAFAGELFF; cdr3_nt: TGTGCCAGCTCACAATACGAACAGGGGGCTTTCGCCGGGGAGCTGTTTTTT
v_call: TRBV10-2; clone_size: once; j_call: TRBJ2-5; d_call: TRBD1; cdr3_aa: CASSELSGTVGETQYF; cdr3_nt: TGCGCCAGCAGTGAGCTTTCCGGGACAGTTGGAGAGACCCAGTACTTC
v_call: TRBV5-6; clone_size: .; j_call: TRBJ1-4; d_call: .; cdr3_aa: CASSLRMTEATNEKLFF; cdr3_nt: TGTGCCAGCAGCTTAAGAATGACGGAAGCAACTAATGAAAAACTGTTTTTT
v_call: TRBV10-2; clone_size: .; j_call: TRBJ1-5; d_call: TRBD1; cdr3_aa: CASSVPGQGPSNQPQHF; cdr3_nt: TGCGCCAGCTCTGTCCCGGGACAGGGCCCTAGCAATCAGCCCCAGCATTTT
v_call: TRBV6-6; clone_size: .; j_call: TRBJ2-3; d_call: TRBD2; cdr3_aa: CASTQPGLGQYF; cdr3_nt: TGTGCCAGCACCCAGCCGGGACTAGGGCAGTATTTT
v_call: TRBV27; clone_size: .; j_call: TRBJ2-1; d_call: TRBD1; cdr3_aa: CASSPRTGVYNEQFF; cdr3_nt: TGTGCCAGCAGTCCCAGGACAGGGGTTTACAATGAGCAGTTCTTC
v_call: TRBV5-1; clone_size: .; j_call: TRBJ2-7; d_call: TRBD1; cdr3_aa: CASSLDRGLIDEQYF; cdr3_nt: TGCGCCAGCAGCTTGGACAGGGGGCTAATCGACGAGCAGTACTTC
v_call: TRBV2; clone_size: .; j_call: TRBJ2-5; d_call: .; cdr3_aa: CASSLLSQETQYF; cdr3_nt: TGTGCCAGCAGTCTCCTTTCTCAAGAGACCCAGTACTTC
v_call: TRBV6-5; clone_size: .; j_call: TRBJ1-1; d_call: .; cdr3_aa: CASSYNGRGAFF; cdr3_nt: TGTGCCAGCAGTTACAATGGGCGCGGGGCTTTCTTT
v_call: TRBV11-2; clone_size: .; j_call: TRBJ2-7; d_call: .; cdr3_aa: CASSPVGEQYF; cdr3_nt: TGTGCCAGCAGCCCTGTCGGCGAGCAGTACTTC
v_call: TRBV5-5; clone_size: .; j_call: TRBJ2-5; d_call: .; cdr3_aa: CASSFAPRETQYF; cdr3_nt: TGTGCCAGCAGCTTTGCACCTCGGGAGACCCAGTACTTC
v_call: TRBV5-8; clone_size: .; j_call: TRBJ2-3; d_call: TRBD1; cdr3_aa: CASSLQGGGYTQYF; cdr3_nt: TGTGCCAGCAGCTTACAAGGGGGCGGGTATACGCAGTATTTT
v_call: TRBV5-1; clone_size: .; j_call: TRBJ1-1; d_call: TRBD1; cdr3_aa: CASSPSPGGLAAFF; cdr3_nt: TGCGCCAGCAGCCCTTCCCCAGGGGGTCTGGCAGCTTTCTTT
v_call: TRBV2; clone_size: few; j_call: TRBJ1-5; d_call: .; cdr3_aa: CASSGANSNQPQHF; cdr3_nt: TGTGCCAGCAGTGGAGCGAATAGCAATCAGCCCCAGCATTTT
v_call: TRBV28; clone_size: .; j_call: TRBJ1-4; d_call: .; cdr3_aa: CASSLRARGREKLFF; cdr3_nt: TGTGCCAGCAGTTTAAGGGCCAGGGGACGCGAAAAACTGTTTTTT
v_call: TRBV11-3; clone_size: .; j_call: TRBJ2-5; d_call: TRBD1; cdr3_aa: CASSDGQGEYATQYF; cdr3_nt: TGTGCCAGCAGCGACGGACAGGGAGAGTATGCGACCCAGTACTTC
v_call: TRBV2; clone_size: .; j_call: TRBJ2-1; d_call: .; cdr3_aa: CASRQGLSYNEQFF; cdr3_nt: TGTGCCAGCAGGCAGGGCCTCTCCTACAATGAGCAGTTCTTC
v_call: TRBV11-2; clone_size: .; j_call: TRBJ2-2; d_call: .; cdr3_aa: CASSKGTTGELFF; cdr3_nt: TGTGCCAGCAGCAAAGGGACTACCGGGGAGCTGTTTTTT
v_call: TRBV28; clone_size: .; j_call: TRBJ1-5; d_call: .; cdr3_aa: CAIRGQRLNQPQHF; cdr3_nt: TGTGCCATCCGTGGACAGCGATTAAATCAGCCCCAGCATTTT